Listed below are T cell receptor beta chains from one sample, sequenced in a study of T-cell reconstitution after alpha-beta-depleted transplantation in children. TCRdb reprocessed the PCR reads with MiXCR, giving one entry per CDR3 protein. The table lists some 490,000 distinct CDR3 sequences, roughly an eighth of them singletons. The sequencing used PBMCs from the stem cell graft donor, collected from the stem cell graft. Receptors originate from a human donor who donated a stem cell graft to a child with combined immunodeficiency. CDR3s include the opening cysteine and the closing phenylalanine or tryptophan. D genes are given only for firm matches. Clone size, where shown, is once, few, many, or a class for clones that have expanded.

few	TRBV4-3	-	TRBJ2-1	CASSQDSVIVPDNEQFF	TGCGCCAGCAGCCAAGATTCGGTTATCGTGCCGGACAATGAGCAGTTCTTC
few	TRBV3-1	-	TRBJ2-3	CASSLSVSSTDTQYF	TGTGCCAGCAGTCTCAGCGTGTCTAGCACAGATACGCAGTATTTT
-	TRBV7-8	TRBD2	TRBJ2-3	CASSSTLAGGSFPQYF	TGTGCCAGCAGCTCCACGCTAGCGGGGGGCTCTTTCCCGCAGTATTTT
many	TRBV12-3/TRBV12-4	-	TRBJ1-6	CASSLTGPKAPLHF	TGTGCCAGCAGCCTGACTGGGCCGAAAGCACCCCTCCACTTT
many	TRBV6-1	-	TRBJ1-1	CATASRDNMNTEAFF	TGTGCCACCGCCTCCCGGGACAACATGAACACTGAAGCTTTCTTT
-	TRBV27	-	TRBJ1-4	CASSLRGPANEKLFF	TGTGCCAGCAGTTTAAGGGGTCCAGCTAATGAAAAACTGTTTTTT
few	TRBV12-5	-	TRBJ2-1	CASGTGTSYNEQFF	TGTGCTAGTGGTACCGGGACATCTTACAATGAGCAGTTCTTC
many	TRBV13	-	TRBJ1-3	CASSLRGAIGNTIYF	TGTGCCAGCAGCTTACGGGGGGCGATCGGAAACACCATATATTTT
few	TRBV20-1	-	TRBJ2-3	CSAREPGRGTDTQYF	TGCAGTGCTAGAGAGCCGGGAAGGGGCACAGATACGCAGTATTTT
few	TRBV29-1	-	TRBJ2-2	CSVSSDIGLNTGELFF	TGCAGCGTTTCCTCGGACATCGGACTGAACACCGGGGAGCTGTTTTTT
-	TRBV5-1	-	TRBJ2-1	CASSQAWGDEQFF	TGCGCCAGCAGCCAGGCCTGGGGTGATGAGCAGTTCTTC